These 10 T cell receptor beta chains were sequenced from one sample in a study of blood T cells in healthy people across ages (dated by TCRdb to about 2015). The method was 5' RACE. The data were produced on an Illumina HiSeq 2500. A second PCR of about 6 to 11 cycles was run with a J-beta primer mix and a sample-barcoded 5' primer. TCRdb's own reprocessing of the public reads used fastp at Q25 and MiXCR and kept productive beta chains. Duplicate CDR3 protein sequences are folded into a single record with the most common DNA and genes. The table for this sample lists about 1.4 million distinct CDR3 sequences; almost 60% of them were counted only once. Over 5% of the sample goes to the ten largest clones. The sequenced sample was blood. The receptors here all came from a man between 18 and 35 years old in good health.

The chain is built from TRBV27 and TRBJ2-7; D perhaps matches TRBD2 (5 bases). The CDR3 sequence is 16 residues long. Trimming pared 6 bases from V and 4 bases from J, leaving 22 bases between. Germline V gene lookup returns CDR1 MNHEY and CDR2 SMNVEV (reference sequence). CDR3 loop: CASSHTYSEKGYEQYF. The CDR3 region has the DNA TGTGCCAGCAGCCACACATATAGCGAGAAAGGTTACGAGCAGTACTTC.

The rearrangement joins TRBV12-3 or TRBV12-4 to TRBJ2-5; D is ambiguous. The J call may be mistaken, given a closer DNA end match to TRBJ2-7. This CDR3 comprises 14 residues. The CDR3 region is CASRPGRSAYEQYF. The CDR3 DNA follows: TGTGCCAGCAGGCCCGGACGATCGGCCTACGAGCAGTACTTC.

This clonotype was seen a few times. V gene TRBV20-1 combines with J gene TRBJ2-7, with a tentative D call TRBD1 (6 bases). Trimming stripped 5 bases from V and 0 bases from J, with 14 bases between. Per germline, CDR1 DFQATT and CDR2 SNEGSKA (reference sequence). The CDR3 length is 14 residues. For the CDR3, the DNA is TGCAGTGCTCAATCCCGGGACAACTCCTACGAGCAGTACTTC. Its translation: CSAQSRDNSYEQYF.

Concerning this clonotype: The junction departs from germline at one end; a sequencing error may be responsible. The J gene is TRBJ2-3, the V gene TRBV4-1; D is unresolved. The V gene's germline CDR1 is MGHRA and CDR2 YSYEKL. This CDR3 region has 13 residues. DNA of the CDR3: TGCGTCAGCAGCCAAGTTGTGCAGGATACGCAGTATTTT. Translated: CVSSQVVQDTQYF.

V usage is TRBV20-1 and J usage is TRBJ2-5; 10 positions agree with TRBD2. V gave up 1 base and J gave up 7 bases; unmatched junction bases: 12. Germline V gene data show CDR1 as DFQATT and CDR2 as SNEGSKA (reference sequence). CDR3 size: 16 residues. CDR3 region: CSARGLGSGGASTQYF. The CDR3 DNA reads TGCAGTGCTAGAGGGCTGGGCAGCGGGGGGGCTTCGACCCAGTACTTC.

In its sample, this clonotype was seen a few times. The chain uses TRBV3-1 and TRBJ1-4; D unclear. Per the germline V gene, CDR1 is LGHDT and CDR2 is YNNKEL (reference sequence). The V gene lost 0 bases and the J gene lost 8 bases, with 7 bases spanning the gap. The CDR3 runs to 13 residues. Written as DNA, the CDR3 is TGTGCCAGCAGCCAAGATTCCGGGGAAAAACTGTTTTTT. The encoded protein is CASSQDSGEKLFF.

This chain uses TRBV2 with TRBJ2-6; D possibly corresponds to TRBD1 (5 bases). V lost 6 bases to trimming and J lost 4 bases, with 13 bases between them. Germline CDR1 SNHLY, CDR2 FYNNEI. CDR3 size: 15 residues. DNA for the CDR3: TGTGCCAGCAGCCTACTCAGGGTAGGGGCCAACGTCCTGACTTTC. Translated, it gives CASSLLRVGANVLTF.

The chain links TRBV12-3 or TRBV12-4 to TRBJ1-4; D is unclear. V was trimmed by 3 bases and J by 6 bases, leaving 8 bases between them. The CDR3 is 13 amino acids. The CDR3 reads CASSFLRDEKLFF. CDR3 DNA sequence: TGTGCCAGCAGTTTTTTGAGGGATGAAAAACTGTTTTTT.

This rearrangement joins TRBV4-3 to TRBJ2-7; D is possibly TRBD1 (6 bases). The J call may be in error: the DNA end matches TRBJ2-5 better. The CDR3 consists of 15 residues. The germline gives CDR1 LGHNA, CDR2 YSLEER. CDR3 in amino acids: CASSQDWTVRETQYF. In DNA form, the CDR3 reads TGCGCCAGCAGCCAGGACTGGACAGTTAGGGAGACCCAGTACTTC.

This sequence joins TRBV7-8 and TRBJ1-6; D not certain. CDR3 length: 13 amino acids. Trimming took 4 bases from V and 7 from J, leaving 8 bases between them. Germline lookup yields CDR1 SGHVS and CDR2 FQNEAQ. CDR3 sequence: CASSSTENSPLHF. Written as DNA, the CDR3 is TGTGCCAGCAGCTCAACAGAGAATTCACCCCTCCACTTT.